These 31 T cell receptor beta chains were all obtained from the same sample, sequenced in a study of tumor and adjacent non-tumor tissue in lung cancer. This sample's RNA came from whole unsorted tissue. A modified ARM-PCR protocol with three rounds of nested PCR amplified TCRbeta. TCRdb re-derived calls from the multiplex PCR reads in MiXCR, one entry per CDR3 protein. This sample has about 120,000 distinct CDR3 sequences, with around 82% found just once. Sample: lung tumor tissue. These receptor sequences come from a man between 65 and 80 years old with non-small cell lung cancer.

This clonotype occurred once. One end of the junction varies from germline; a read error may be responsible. Here the CDR3 reads CASSLGTGRVYERYF. The CDR3, as DNA: TGTGCCAGCAGCCTGGGGACTGGCAGGGTCTATGAGCGGTACTTC. The genes are TRBV5-6 and TRBJ2-7; D might be TRBD2 (6 bases). Germline-derived CDR1 and CDR2 are SGHDT and YYEEEE. CDR3 length: 15 amino acids.

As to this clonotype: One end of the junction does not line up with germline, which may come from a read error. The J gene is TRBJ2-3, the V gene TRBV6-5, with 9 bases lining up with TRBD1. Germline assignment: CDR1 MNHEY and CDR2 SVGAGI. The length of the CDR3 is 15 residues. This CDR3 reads CVSSHPDRGTDTRYF. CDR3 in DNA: TGTGTCAGCAGTCACCCGGACAGGGGAACAGATACGCGGTATTTT.

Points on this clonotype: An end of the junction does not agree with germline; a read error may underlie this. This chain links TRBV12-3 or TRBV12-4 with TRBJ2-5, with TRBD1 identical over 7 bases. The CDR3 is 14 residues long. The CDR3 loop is CSSSFRDRQGIQYF. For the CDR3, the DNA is TGTTCCAGCAGTTTTAGGGACAGACAAGGGATCCAGTACTTC.

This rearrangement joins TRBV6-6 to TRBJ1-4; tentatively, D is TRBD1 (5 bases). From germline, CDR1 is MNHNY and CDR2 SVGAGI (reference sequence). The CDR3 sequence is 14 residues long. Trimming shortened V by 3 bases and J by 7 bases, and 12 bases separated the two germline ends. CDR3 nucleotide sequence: TGTGCCAGCAGTTATCGGGGGAGGTCTGAAAAACTGTTTTTT. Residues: CASSYRGRSEKLFF.

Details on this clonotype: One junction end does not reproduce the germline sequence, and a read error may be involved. The CDR3 here is CSSSQDLQTSSHEQYF. As DNA, the CDR3 is TGCTCCAGCAGCCAAGATCTGCAGACTAGCTCCCACGAGCAGTACTTC. The chain links TRBV4-3 to TRBJ2-7, with 7 positions matching TRBD2. This CDR3 is built from 16 residues. The germline V gene encodes CDR1 LGHNA and CDR2 YSLEER.

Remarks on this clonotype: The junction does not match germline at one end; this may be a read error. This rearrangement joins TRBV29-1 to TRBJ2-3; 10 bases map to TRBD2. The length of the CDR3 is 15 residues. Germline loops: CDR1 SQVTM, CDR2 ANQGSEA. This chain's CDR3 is CSVGLAGGWADTKYF. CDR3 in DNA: TGCAGCGTTGGACTAGCGGGTGGGTGGGCAGATACGAAGTATTTT.

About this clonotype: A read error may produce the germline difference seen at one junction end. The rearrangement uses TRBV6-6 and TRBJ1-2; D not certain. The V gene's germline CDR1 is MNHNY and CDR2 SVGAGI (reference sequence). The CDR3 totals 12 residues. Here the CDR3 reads CASSWQDKGYTF. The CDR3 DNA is TGTGCCAGCAGTTGGCAGGATAAAGGCTACACCTTT.

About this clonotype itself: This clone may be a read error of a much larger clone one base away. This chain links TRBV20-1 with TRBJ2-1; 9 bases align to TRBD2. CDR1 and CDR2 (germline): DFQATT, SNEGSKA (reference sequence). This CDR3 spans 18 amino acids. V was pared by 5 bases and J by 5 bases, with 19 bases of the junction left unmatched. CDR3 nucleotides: TGCAGTGCTTCCGGGATTGGGCATACTAGCGGGCGGGACAATGAGCAGTTCTTC. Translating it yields CSASGIGHTSGRDNEQFF.

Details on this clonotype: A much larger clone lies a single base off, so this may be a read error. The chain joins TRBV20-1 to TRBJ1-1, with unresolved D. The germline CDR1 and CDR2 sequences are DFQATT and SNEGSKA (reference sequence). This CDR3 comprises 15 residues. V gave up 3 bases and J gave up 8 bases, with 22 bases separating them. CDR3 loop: CSARAEEERAGEAFF. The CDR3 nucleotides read TGCAGTGCTAGGGCCGAGGAAGAGAGAGCGGGCGAAGCTTTCTTT.

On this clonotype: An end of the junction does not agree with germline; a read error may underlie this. Written as DNA, the CDR3 is TGCATCGTGTCTTCTGCGACCCGGGGCACTGAAGCTTCCTTT. Its translation is CIVSSATRGTEASF. V is TRBV29-1 and J is TRBJ1-1; a weak D match, TRBD1 (5 bases). Germline CDR1 and CDR2: SQVTM and ANQGSEA. CDR3 length: 14 amino acids.

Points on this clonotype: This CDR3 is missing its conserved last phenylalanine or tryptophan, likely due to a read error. CDR3 in amino acids: CSVVAERHDAFL. For the CDR3, the DNA is TGCAGCGTTGTGGCGGAGAGGCATGATGCTTTCCTT. The gene calls are TRBV29-1 and TRBJ1-1, with D unclear. Looked up from germline, CDR1 is SQVTM and CDR2 is ANQGSEA. The CDR3 is 12 residues long. Trimming stripped 4 bases from V and 11 bases from J, with 17 bases between.

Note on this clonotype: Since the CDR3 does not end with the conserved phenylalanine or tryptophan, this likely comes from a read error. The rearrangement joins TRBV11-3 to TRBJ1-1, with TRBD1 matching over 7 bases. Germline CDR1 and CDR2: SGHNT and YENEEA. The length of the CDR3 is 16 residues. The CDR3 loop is CASGLKTGWMITEAFY. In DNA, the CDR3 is TGTGCCAGCGGCTTAAAGACAGGGTGGATGATCACTGAAGCTTTCTAT.

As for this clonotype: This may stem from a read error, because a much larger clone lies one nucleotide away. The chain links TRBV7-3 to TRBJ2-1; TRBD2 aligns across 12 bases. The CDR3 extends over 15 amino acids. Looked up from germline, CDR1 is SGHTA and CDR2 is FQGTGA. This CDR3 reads CASSLRLAGGDEHFF. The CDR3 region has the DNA TGTGCCAGCAGCTTAAGGCTAGCGGGGGGGGATGAGCATTTCTTC.

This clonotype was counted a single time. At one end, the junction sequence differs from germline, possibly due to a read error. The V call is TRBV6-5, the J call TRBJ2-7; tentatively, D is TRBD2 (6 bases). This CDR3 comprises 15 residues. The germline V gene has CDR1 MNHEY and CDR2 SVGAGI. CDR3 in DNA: TGTGCCGTCGGAGGGAGACTACCAGGTTCTTACGAGCAGCACTTC. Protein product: CAVGGRLPGSYEQHF.

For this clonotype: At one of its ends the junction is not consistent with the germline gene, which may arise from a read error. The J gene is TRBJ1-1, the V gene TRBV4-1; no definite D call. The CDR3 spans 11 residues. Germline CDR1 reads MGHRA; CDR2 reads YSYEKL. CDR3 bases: TGCGCCAGCGGCCAAGATGGGGAAGCTTACTTT. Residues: CASGQDGEAYF.

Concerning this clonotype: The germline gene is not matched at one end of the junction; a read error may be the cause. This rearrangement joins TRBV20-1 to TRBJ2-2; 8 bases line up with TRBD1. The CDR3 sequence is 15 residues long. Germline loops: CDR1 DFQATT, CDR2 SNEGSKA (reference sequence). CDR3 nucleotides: TGCAGTACTAGAGATCGACAGGGGTTTTACGGGGAGCTGTTTTTT. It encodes CSTRDRQGFYGELFF.

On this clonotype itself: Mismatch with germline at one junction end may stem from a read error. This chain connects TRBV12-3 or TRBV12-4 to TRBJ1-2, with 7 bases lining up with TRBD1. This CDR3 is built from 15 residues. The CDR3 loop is CASSLSTGFGFGYTF. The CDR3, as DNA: TGCGCCAGCAGTTTATCGACAGGGTTTGGCTTTGGCTACACCTTC.

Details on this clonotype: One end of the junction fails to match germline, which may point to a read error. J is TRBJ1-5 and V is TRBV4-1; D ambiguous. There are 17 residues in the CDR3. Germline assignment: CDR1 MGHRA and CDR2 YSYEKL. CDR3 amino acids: CASAKYLTGDSSQPQHF. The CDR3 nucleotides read TGCGCCAGCGCCAAGTATCTGACGGGTGATAGCAGTCAGCCCCAGCATTTT.

CDR3 coding DNA: TGCAGTGCTAGAATAGGGGGGAACACTGAAGCTTTCTTT. It yields the protein CSARIGGNTEAFF. The rearrangement joins TRBV20-1 to TRBJ1-1, with a weak D call TRBD1 (6 bases). This CDR3 spans 13 amino acids. The V gene lost 2 bases and the J gene lost 1 base, with 8 bases spanning the gap. Per germline, CDR1 DFQATT and CDR2 SNEGSKA (reference sequence).

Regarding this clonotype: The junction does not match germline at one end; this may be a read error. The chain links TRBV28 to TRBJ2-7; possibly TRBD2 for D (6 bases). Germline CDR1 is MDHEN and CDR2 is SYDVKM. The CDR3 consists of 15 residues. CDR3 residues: CASTSPRAGGYELYF. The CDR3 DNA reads TGTGCCAGCACTTCCCCGCGAGCCGGGGGTTACGAGCTGTACTTC.

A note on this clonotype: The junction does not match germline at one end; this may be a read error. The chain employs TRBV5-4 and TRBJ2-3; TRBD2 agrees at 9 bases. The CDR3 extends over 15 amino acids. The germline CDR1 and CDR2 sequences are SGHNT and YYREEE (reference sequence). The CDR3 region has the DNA TGTGTCAGCAGCCAAAAAGCGGGAGGACCAGATACGCTGTATTTT. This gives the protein CVSSQKAGGPDTLYF.

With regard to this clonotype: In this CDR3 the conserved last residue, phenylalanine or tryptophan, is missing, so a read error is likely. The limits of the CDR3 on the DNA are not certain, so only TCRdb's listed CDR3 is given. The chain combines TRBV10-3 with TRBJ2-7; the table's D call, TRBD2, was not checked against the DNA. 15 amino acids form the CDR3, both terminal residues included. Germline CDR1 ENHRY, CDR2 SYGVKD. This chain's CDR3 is CAISGGVRRSYEHYL.

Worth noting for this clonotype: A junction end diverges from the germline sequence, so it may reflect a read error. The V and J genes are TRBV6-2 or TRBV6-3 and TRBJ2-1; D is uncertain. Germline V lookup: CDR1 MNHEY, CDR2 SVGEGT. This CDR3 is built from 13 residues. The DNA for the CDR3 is TGTGCCAGCAACAGTGGCGGCTACAATGAGCAATTCTTC. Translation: CASNSGGYNEQFF.

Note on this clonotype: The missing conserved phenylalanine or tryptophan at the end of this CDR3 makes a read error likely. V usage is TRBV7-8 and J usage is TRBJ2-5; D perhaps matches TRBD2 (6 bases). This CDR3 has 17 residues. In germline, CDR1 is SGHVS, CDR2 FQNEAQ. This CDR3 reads CASGLASSGTGGETQYS. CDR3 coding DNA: TGTGCCAGCGGCTTAGCGTCGAGCGGAACTGGGGGGGAGACCCAGTACTCC.

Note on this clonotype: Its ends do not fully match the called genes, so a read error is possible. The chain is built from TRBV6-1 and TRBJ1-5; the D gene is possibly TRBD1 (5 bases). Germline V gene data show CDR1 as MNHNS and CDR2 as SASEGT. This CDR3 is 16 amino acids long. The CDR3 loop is CDSSEGRGTVNQPQHF. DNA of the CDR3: TGTGACAGCAGTGAAGGTAGAGGGACCGTAAATCAGCCCCAACATTTT.

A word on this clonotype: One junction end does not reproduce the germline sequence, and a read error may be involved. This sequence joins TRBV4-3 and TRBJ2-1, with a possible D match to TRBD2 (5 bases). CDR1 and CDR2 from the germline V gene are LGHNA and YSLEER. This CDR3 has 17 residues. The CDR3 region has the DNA TGCGCAAGCAGCCAAGACCCAGTGGGAGCTGTATACAATGAGCAGTCCTTC. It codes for CASSQDPVGAVYNEQSF.

The CDR3 nucleotides are TGTGCCCGCCGCTTGGACAGGGGACGGGAGCAGTACTTC. This translates into CARRLDRGREQYF. The rearrangement uses TRBV18 and TRBJ2-7; 9 bases fit TRBD1. CDR3 length: 13 residues. CDR1 and CDR2 (germline): KGHSH, LQKENI. V shed 11 bases and J 7 bases; nucleotides not matched to a gene: 12.

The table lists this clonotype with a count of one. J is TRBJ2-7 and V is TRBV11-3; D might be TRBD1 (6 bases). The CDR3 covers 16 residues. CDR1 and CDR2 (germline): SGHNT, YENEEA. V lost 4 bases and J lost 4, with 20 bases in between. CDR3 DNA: TGTGCCAGCAGCTCCACCTGTAAGACAGGAAGTTACGAGCAGTACTTC. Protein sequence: CASSSTCKTGSYEQYF.

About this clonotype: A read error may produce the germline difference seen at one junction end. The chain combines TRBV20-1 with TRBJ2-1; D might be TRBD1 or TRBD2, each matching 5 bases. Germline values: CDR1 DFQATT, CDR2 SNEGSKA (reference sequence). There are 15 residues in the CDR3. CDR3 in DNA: TGCAGTACTAGAGATACACAGGCCTCCTACAATGAGCAGTTCTTC. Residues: CSTRDTQASYNEQFF.

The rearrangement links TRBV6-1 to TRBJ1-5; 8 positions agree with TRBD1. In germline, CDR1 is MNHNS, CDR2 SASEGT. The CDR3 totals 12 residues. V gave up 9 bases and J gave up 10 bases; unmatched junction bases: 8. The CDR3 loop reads CASWTGNRPQHF. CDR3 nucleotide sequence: TGTGCCAGTTGGACAGGGAATCGTCCCCAGCATTTT.

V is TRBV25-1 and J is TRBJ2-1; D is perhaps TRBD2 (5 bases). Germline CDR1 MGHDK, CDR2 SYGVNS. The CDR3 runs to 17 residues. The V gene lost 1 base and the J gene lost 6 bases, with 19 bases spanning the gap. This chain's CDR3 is CASSELGLVGSGNEQFF. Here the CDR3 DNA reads TGTGCCAGCAGTGAATTAGGACTGGTAGGGTCAGGCAATGAGCAGTTCTTC.